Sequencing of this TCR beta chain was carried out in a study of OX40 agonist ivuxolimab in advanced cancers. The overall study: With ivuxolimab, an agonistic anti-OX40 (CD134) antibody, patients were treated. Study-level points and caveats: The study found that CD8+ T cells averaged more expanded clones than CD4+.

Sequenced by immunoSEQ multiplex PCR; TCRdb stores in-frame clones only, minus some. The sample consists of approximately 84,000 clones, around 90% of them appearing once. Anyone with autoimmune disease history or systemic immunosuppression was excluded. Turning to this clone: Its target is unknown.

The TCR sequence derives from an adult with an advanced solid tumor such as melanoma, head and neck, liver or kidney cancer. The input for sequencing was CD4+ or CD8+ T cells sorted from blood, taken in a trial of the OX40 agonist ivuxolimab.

CDR3 sequence reads: CASSYSTSVNTEAFF. CDR3 nucleotides: TGTGCCAGCAGTTACTCGACCAGTGTGAACACTGAAGCTTTCTTT. The chain recombines TRBV6-6 with TRBJ1-1; no reliable D call. Germline V gene data show CDR1 as MNHNY and CDR2 as SVGAGI (reference sequence). The V end was cut by 0 bases, the J end by 0 bases, with 8 bases between. This CDR3 has 15 residues.